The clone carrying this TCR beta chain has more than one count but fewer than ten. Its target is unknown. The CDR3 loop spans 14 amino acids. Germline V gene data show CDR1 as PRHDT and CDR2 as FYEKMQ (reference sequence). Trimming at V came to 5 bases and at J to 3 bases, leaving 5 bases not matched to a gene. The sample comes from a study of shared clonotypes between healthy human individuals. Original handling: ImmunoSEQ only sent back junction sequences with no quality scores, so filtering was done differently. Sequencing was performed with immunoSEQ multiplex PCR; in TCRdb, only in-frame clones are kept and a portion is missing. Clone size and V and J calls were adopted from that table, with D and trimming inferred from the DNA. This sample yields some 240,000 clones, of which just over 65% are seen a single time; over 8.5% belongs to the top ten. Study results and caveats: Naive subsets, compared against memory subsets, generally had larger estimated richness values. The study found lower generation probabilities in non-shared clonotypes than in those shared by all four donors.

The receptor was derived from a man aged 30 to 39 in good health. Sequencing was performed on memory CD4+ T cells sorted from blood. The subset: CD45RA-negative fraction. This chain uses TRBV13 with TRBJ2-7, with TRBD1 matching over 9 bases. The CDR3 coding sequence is TGTGCCAGCAGCATGGGACAGGGATACTACGAGCAGTACTTC. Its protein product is CASSMGQGYYEQYF.